This entry is about one T cell receptor (beta chain). These data originate in a study of T cells expressing NK-cell markers. Overall study context: In sorted CD3+CD56+NKG2C+, CD3+CD56+NKG2C- and CD3+CD56-NKG2C+ T cells, TCR beta repertoires were obtained.

For each CDR3 protein, TCRdb gives one entry from its re-call of the 5' RACE reads, without DNA. The sample table sets out over 150,000 distinct CDR3 sequences. Germline V gene lookup returns CDR1 SGHRS and CDR2 YFSETQ. The CDR3 extends over 15 amino acids. Sequencing was carried out using blood T cells: a sorted CD56 or NKG2C T cell subset, CD4+ or CD8+ T cells, or bulk PBMC T cells (not recorded which). This sequence was found in a woman aged 45-65 years in good health. This chain links TRBV5-1 with TRBJ2-2. Here the CDR3 reads CASSLRSRNTGELFF.